The T cell receptor (beta chain) under discussion was sequenced for a study of blood T cell repertoires in COVID-19. Study in general: Whether acute or convalescent, the COVID-19 samples came from the United States, Italy and Spain. Sources were T cells, B-cell-depleted T cells, or PBMCs; the material itself was cDNA or gDNA.

Germline CDR1 and CDR2: SGHTA and FQGTGA. Trimming left V 4 bases short and J 3 bases short, with 12 bases between. There are 14 residues in the CDR3. Original processing methods: Nucleated cell number was recorded as an estimate derived from reference gene primer amplification. The method was immunoSEQ multiplex PCR; TCRdb's version includes in-frame clones alone and lacks a portion of them. V, J and clone size are taken as reported in that table, and D and trimming were inferred from the DNA itself. This sample has roughly 240,000 clones, with around 86% found just once. The chain links TRBV7-3 to TRBJ1-2; D is uncertain. The clonotype was recovered from a woman between 25 and 40 years old who had recovered from COVID-19. Sequencing was performed on peripheral blood. The CDR3 nucleotides are TGTGCCAGCAGCTCCCCGGGAGAGGACTATGGCTACACCTTC. Translated: CASSSPGEDYGYTF.